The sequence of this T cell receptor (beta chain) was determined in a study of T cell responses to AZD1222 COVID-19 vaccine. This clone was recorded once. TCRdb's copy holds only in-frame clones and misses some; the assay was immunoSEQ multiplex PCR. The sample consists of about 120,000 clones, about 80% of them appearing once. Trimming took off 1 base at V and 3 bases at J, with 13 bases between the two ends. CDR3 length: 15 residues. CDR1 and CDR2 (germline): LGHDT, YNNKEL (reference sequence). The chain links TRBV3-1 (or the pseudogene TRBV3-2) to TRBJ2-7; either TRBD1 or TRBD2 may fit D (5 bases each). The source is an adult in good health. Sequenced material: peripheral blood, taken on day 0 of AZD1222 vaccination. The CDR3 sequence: CASSQVGTFLYEQYF. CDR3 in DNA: TGTGCCAGCAGCCAAGTGGGGACCTTCCTCTACGAGCAGTACTTC.